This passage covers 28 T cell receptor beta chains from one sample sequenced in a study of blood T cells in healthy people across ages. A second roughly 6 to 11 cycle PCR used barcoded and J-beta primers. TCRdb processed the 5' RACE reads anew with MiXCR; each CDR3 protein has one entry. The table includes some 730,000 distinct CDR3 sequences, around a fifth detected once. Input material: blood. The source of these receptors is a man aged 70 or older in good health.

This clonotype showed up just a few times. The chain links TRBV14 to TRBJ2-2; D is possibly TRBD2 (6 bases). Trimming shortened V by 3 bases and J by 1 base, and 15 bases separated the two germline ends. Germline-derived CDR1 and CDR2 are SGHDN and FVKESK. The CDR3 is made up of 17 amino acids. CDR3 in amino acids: CASSQGGWRRNTGELFF. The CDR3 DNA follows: TGTGCCAGCAGCCAGGGAGGCTGGCGCCGGAACACCGGGGAGCTGTTTTTT.

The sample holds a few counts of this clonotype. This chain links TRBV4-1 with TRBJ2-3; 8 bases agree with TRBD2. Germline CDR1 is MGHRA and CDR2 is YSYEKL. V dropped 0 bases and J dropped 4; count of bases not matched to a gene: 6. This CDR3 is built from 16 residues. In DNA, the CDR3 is TGCGCCAGCAGCCAAGAAGGCCGGGAGGGGGCAGATACGCAGTATTTT. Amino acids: CASSQEGREGADTQYF.

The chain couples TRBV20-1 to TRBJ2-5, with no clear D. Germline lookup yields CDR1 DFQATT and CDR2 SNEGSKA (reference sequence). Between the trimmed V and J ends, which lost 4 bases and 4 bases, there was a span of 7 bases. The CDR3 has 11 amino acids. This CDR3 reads CSANLPETQYF. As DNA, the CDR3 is TGCAGTGCTAACCTCCCAGAGACCCAGTACTTC.

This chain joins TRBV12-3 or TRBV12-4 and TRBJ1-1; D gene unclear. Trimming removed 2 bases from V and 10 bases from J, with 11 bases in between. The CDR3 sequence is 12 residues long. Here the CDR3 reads CASSLLGFTAFF. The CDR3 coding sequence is TGTGCCAGCAGTTTATTGGGATTTACAGCTTTCTTT.

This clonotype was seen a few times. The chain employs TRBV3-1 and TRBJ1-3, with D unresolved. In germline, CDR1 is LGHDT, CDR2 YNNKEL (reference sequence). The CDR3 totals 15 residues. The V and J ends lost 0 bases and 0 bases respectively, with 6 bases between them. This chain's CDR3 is CASSQEPGSGNTIYF. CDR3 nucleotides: TGTGCCAGCAGCCAAGAACCGGGCTCTGGAAACACCATATATTTT.

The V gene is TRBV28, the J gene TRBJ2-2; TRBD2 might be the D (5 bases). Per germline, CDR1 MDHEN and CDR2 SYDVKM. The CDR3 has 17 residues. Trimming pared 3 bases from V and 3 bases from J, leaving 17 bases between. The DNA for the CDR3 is TGTGCCAGCAGTTTTTCTCACGTTGCGGGTTACACCGGGGAGCTGTTTTTT. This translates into CASSFSHVAGYTGELFF.

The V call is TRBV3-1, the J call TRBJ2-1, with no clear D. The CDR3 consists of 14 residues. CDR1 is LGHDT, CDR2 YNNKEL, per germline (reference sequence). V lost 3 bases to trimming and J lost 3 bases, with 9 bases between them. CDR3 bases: TGTGCCAGCAGCCAGTTCGGGTTCTACAATGAGCAGTTCTTC. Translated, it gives CASSQFGFYNEQFF.

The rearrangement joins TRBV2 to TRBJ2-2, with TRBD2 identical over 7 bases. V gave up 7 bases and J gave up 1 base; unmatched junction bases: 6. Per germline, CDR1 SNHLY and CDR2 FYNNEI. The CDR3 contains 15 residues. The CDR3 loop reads CASTLSGVNTGELFF. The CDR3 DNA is TGTGCCAGCACTCTCAGCGGGGTGAACACCGGGGAGCTGTTTTTT.

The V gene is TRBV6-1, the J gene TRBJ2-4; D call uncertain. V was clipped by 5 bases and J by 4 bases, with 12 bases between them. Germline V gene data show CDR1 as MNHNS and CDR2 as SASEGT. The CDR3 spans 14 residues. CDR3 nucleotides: TGTGCCAGCAGTCCCCGGGCGGTGAAAAACATTCAGTACTTC. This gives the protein CASSPRAVKNIQYF.

CDR3: CATSRDPGGAYEQYF. In nucleotides, the CDR3 is TGTGCCACCAGCAGAGATCCAGGGGGGGCCTACGAGCAGTACTTC. This sequence joins TRBV15 and TRBJ2-5; D is tentatively TRBD1 or TRBD2 (7 bases each). The J call may be faulty, since TRBJ2-7 better matches the DNA end. The CDR3 extends over 15 amino acids. Per germline, CDR1 LNHNV and CDR2 YYDKDF (reference sequence).

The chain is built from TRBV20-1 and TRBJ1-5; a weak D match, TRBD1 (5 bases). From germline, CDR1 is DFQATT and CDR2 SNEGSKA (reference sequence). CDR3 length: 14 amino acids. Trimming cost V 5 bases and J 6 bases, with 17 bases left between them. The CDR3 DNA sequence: TGCAGTGCTGAACCCACAGGATTGGGTCAGCCCCAGCATTTT. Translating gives CSAEPTGLGQPQHF.

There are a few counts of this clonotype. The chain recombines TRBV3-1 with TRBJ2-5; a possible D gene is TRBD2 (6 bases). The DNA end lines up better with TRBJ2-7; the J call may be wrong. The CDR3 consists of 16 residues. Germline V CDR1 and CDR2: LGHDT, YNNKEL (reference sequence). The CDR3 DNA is TGTGCCAGCAGCCACCGGAGGGATTGGGTCTCCTACGAGCAGTACTTC. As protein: CASSHRRDWVSYEQYF.

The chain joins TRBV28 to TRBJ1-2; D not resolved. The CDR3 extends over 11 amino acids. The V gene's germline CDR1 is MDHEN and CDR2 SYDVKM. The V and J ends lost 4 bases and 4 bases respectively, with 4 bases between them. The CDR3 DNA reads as TGTGCCAGCAGTTCGACCTATGGCTACACCTTC. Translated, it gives CASSSTYGYTF.

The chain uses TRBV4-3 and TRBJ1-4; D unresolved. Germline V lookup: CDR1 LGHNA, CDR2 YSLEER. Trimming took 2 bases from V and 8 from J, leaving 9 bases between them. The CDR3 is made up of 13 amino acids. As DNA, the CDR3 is TGCGCCAGCAGCCAATCAGGACGGGAAAAACTGTTTTTT. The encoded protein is CASSQSGREKLFF.

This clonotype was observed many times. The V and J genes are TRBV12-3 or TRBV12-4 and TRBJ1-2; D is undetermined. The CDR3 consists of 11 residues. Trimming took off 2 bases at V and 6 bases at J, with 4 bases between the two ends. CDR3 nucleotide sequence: TGTGCCAGCAGTTTATGGGATGGCTACACCTTC. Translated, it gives CASSLWDGYTF.

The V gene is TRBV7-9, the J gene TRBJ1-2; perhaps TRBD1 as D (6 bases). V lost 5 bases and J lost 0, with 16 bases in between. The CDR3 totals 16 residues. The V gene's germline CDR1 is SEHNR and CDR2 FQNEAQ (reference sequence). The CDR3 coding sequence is TGTGCCAGCAGCCCCGGGGGACACCTCGCTAACTATGGCTACACCTTC. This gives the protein CASSPGGHLANYGYTF. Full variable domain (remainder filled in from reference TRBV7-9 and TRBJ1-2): DTGVSQNPRHKITKRGQNVTFRCDPISEHNRLYWYRQTLGQGPEFLTYFQNEAQLEKSRLLSDRFSAERPKGSFSTLEIQRTEQGDSAMYLCASSPGGHLANYGYTFGSGTRLTVV.

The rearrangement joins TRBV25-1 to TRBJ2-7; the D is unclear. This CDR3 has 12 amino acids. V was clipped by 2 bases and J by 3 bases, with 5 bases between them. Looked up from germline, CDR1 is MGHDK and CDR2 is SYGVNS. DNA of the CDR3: TGTGCCAGCAGTGAAGGGTTCTACGAGCAGTACTTC. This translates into CASSEGFYEQYF.

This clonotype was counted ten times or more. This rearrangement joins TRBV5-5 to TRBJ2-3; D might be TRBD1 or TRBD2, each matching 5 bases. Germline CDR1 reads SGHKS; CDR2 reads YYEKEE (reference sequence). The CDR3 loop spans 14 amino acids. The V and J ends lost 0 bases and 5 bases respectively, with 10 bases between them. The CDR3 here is CASSLGGRGDTQYF. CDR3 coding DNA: TGTGCCAGCAGCTTGGGGGGACGTGGAGATACGCAGTATTTT.

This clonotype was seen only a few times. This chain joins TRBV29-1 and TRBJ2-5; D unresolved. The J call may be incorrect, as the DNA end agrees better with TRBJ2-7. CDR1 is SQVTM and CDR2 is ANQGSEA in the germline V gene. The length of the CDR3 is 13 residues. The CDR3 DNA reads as TGCAGCGTTAAGACACAACCCCCCTACGAGCAGTACTTC. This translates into CSVKTQPPYEQYF.

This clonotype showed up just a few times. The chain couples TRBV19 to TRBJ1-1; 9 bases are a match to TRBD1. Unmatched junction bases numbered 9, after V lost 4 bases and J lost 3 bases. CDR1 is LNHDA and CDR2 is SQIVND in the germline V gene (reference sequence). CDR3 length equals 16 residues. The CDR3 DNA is TGTGCCAGTAGTACCGGACAGGGGAGAGGGGACACTGAAGCTTTCTTT. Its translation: CASSTGQGRGDTEAFF.

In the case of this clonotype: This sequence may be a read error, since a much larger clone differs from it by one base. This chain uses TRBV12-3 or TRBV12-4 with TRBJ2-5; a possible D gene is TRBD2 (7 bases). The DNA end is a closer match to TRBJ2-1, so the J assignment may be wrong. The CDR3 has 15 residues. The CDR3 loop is CVSSLGGGGYNEQFF. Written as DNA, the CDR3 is TGTGTCAGCAGTTTAGGAGGGGGGGGCTACAATGAGCAGTTCTTC.

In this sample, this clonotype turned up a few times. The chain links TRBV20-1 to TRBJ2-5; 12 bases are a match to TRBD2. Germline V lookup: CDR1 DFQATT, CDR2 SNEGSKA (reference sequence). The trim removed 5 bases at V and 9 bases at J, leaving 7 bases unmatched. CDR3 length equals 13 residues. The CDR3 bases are TGCAGTGCTGGGGGACTAGCGGGTAGGGCCCAGTACTTC. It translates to CSAGGLAGRAQYF.

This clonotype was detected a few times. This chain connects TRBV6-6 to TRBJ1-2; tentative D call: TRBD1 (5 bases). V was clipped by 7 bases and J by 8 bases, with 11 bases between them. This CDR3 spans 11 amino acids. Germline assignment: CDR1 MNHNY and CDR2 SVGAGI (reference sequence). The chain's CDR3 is CASTRQGGYTF. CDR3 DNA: TGTGCCAGCACTAGGCAGGGCGGCTACACCTTC.

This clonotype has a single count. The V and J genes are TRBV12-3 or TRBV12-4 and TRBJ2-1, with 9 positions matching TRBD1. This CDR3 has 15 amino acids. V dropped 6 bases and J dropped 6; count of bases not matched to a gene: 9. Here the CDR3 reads CASRPGTGIANEQFF. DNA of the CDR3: TGTGCCAGCAGACCCGGGACAGGGATTGCCAATGAGCAGTTCTTC.

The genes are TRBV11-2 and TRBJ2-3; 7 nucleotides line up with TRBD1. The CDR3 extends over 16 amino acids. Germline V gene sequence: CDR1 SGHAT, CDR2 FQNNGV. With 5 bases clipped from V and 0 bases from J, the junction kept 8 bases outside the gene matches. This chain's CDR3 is CASSPRQGYSTDTQYF. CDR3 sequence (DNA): TGTGCCAGCAGCCCTCGACAGGGTTATAGCACAGATACGCAGTATTTT.

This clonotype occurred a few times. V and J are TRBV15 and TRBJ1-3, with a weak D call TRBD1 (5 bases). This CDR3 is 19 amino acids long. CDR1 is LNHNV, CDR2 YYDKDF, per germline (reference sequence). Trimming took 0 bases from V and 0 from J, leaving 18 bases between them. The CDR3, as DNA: TGTGCCACCAGCAGAGAGCCCCCGGGACGGTTCGACTCTGGAAACACCATATATTTT. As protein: CATSREPPGRFDSGNTIYF.

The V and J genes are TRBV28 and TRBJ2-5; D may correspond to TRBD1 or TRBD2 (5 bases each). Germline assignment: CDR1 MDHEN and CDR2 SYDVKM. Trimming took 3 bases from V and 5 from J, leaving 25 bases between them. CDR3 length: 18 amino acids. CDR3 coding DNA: TGTGCCAGCAGTTTTTTTGGGGGAACACGAAAAGCAGGGGAGACCCAGTACTTC. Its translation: CASSFFGGTRKAGETQYF. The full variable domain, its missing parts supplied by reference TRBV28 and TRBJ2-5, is DVKVTQSSRYLVKRTGEKVFLECVQDMDHENMFWYRQDPGLGLRLIYFSYDVKMKEKGDIPEGYSVSREKKERFSLILESASTNQTSMYLCASSFFGGTRKAGETQYFGPGTRLLVL.

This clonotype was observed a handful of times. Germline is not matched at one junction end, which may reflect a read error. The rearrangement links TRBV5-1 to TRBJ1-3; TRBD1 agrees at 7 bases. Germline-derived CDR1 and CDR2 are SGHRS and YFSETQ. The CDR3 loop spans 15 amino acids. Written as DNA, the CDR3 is TGCGCCAGCAGCTTGGCAGGACAGGATGGGGACACCGTATATTTT. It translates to CASSLAGQDGDTVYF.